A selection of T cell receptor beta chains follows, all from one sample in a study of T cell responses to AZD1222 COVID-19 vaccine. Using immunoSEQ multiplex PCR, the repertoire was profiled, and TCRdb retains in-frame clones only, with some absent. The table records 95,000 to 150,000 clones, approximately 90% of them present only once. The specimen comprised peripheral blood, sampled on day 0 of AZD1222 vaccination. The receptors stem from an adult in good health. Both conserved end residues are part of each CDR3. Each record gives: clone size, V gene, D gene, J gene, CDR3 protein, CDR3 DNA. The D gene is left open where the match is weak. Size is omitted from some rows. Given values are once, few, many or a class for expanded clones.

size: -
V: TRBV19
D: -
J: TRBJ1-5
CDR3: CASRAGLGQPQHF
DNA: TGTGCCAGCCGGGCAGGGCTGGGGCAGCCCCAGCATTTT

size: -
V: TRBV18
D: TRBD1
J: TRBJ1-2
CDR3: CASSPDRGPEGYTF
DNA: TGTGCCAGCTCACCCGACAGGGGCCCAGAGGGCTACACCTTC

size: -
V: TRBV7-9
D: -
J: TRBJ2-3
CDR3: CASTPRGGVGTDTQYF
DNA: TGTGCCAGCACCCCCAGAGGAGGGGTGGGCACAGATACGCAGTATTTT

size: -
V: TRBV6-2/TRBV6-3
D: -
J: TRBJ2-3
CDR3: CASSGTSGTDTQYF
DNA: TGTGCCAGCAGCGGGACATCCGGCACAGATACGCAGTATTTT

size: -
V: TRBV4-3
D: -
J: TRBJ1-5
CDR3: CASSPEDSNQPQHF
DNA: TGCGCCAGCAGCCCCGAGGATAGCAATCAGCCCCAGCATTTT

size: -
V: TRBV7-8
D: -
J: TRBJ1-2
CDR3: CASSLAPGRRYGYTF
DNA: TGTGCCAGCAGCTTAGCCCCCGGGCGAAGGTATGGCTACACCTTC

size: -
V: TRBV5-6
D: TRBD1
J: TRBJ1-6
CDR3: CASRRDRAGGNSPLHF
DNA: TGTGCCAGCAGACGGGACAGGGCGGGGGGTAATTCACCCCTCCACTTT

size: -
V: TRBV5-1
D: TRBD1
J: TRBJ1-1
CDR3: CASSLVQGTWFSEAFF
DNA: TGCGCCAGCAGCTTGGTACAGGGGACGTGGTTCTCTGAAGCTTTCTTT

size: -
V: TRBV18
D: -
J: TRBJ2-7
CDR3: CASSPLWQRTYEQYF
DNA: TGTGCCAGCTCACCCCTCTGGCAGCGGACCTACGAGCAGTACTTC

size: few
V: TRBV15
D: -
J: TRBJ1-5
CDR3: CATSRVRTGLYSNQPQHF
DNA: TGTGCCACCAGCAGGGTCAGGACGGGGCTGTATAGCAATCAGCCCCAGCATTTT

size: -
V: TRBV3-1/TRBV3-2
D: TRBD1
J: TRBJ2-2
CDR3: CASSGGTGDLRELFF
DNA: TGTGCCAGCAGCGGGGGGACAGGGGACCTGAGGGAGCTGTTTTTT

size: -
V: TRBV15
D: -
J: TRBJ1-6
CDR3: CATSRDGGGDNSPLHF
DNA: TGTGCCACCAGCAGAGATGGAGGGGGGGACAATTCACCCCTCCACTTT

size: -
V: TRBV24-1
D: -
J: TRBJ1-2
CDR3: CAHLPGTGYGYTF
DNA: TGTGCCCACCTGCCAGGCACCGGCTATGGCTACACCTTC

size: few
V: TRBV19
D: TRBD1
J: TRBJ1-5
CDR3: CASSKTGTVSNQPQHF
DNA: TGTGCCAGTAGTAAAACCGGGACAGTTAGCAATCAGCCCCAGCATTTT

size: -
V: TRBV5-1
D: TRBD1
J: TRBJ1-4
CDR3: CASSLDGQGAYEKLFF
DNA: TGCGCCAGCAGCTTGGACGGACAGGGGGCATATGAAAAACTGTTTTTT

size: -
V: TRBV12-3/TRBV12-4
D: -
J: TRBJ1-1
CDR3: CASSLEGNTEAFF
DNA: TGTGCCAGCAGTTTGGAAGGGAACACTGAAGCTTTCTTT

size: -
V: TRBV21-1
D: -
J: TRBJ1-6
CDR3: CASRKPSYNSPLHF
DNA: TGTGCCAGCAGGAAACCCTCCTATAATTCACCCCTCCACTTT

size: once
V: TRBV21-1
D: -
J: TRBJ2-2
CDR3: CASSGPPF
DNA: TGTGCCAGCTCAGGGCCCCCATTT

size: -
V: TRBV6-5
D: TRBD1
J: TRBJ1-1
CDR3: CASSRDSVNTEAFF
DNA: TGTGCCAGCAGCCGGGACAGCGTGAACACTGAAGCTTTCTTT

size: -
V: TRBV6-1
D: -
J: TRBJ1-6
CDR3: CASSAGTGSSSYNSPLHF
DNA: TGTGCCAGCAGTGCAGGAACAGGGTCGAGCTCCTATAATTCACCCCTCCACTTT

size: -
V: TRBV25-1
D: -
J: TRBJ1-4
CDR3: CASSEWQGNEKLFF
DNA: TGTGCCAGCAGTGAATGGCAGGGAAATGAAAAACTGTTTTTT

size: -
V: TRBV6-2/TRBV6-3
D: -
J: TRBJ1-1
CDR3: CASRWGSGTEAFF
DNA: TGTGCCAGCCGTTGGGGATCCGGCACTGAAGCTTTCTTT

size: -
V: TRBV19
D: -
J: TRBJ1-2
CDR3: CASSIMGDGYTF
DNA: TGTGCCAGTAGTATCATGGGGGATGGCTACACCTTC

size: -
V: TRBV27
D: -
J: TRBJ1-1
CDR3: CASSLVDPGVGTEAFF
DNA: TGTGCCAGCAGTTTAGTTGATCCAGGGGTTGGCACTGAAGCTTTCTTT

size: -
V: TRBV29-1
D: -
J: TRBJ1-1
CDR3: CSVGVNRLNTEAFF
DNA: TGCAGCGTTGGAGTCAATCGGCTGAACACTGAAGCTTTCTTT

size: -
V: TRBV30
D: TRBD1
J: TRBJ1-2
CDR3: CAWEGTGLGYTF
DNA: TGTGCCTGGGAGGGGACAGGGCTGGGCTACACCTTC

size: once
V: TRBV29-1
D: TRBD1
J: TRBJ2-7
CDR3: CSVPGQGLFEQYF
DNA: TGCAGCGTTCCGGGACAGGGGCTGTTCGAGCAGTACTTC

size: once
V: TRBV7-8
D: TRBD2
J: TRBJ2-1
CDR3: CASSPPGGEQFF
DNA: TGTGCCAGCAGCCCCCCGGGAGGTGAGCAGTTCTTC

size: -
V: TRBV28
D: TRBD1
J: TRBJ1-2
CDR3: CASSFPTGGIGYTF
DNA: TGTGCCAGCAGTTTCCCGACAGGGGGCATTGGCTACACCTTC

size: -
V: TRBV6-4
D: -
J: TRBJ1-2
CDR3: CASSERQGGGYTF
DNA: TGTGCCAGCAGTGAGAGGCAGGGTGGTGGCTACACCTTC

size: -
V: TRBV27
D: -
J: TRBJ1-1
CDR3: CASSPDGGRNTEAFF
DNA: TGTGCCAGCAGTCCAGACGGGGGCCGCAACACTGAAGCTTTCTTT

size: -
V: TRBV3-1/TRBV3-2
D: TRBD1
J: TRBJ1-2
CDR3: CASSLRGQGDYGYTF
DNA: TGTGCCAGCAGCCTGAGGGGACAGGGAGACTATGGCTACACCTTC

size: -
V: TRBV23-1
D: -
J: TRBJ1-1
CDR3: CASSHDLEAFF
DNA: TGCGCCAGCAGTCACGACCTTGAAGCTTTCTTT

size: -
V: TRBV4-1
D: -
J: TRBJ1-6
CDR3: CASSRLSGALYNSPLHF
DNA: TGCGCCAGCAGCCGCTTATCCGGAGCTTTGTATAATTCACCCCTCCACTTT

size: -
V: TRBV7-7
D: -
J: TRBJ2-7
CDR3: CASSLGQGPSYEQYF
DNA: TGTGCTAGCAGCTTAGGGCAGGGGCCCTCCTACGAGCAGTACTTC

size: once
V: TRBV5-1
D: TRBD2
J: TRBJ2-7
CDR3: CASSLGGGGEQYF
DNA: TGCGCCAGCAGCTTGGGCGGGGGAGGCGAGCAGTACTTC

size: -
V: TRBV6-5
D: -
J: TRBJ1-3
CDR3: CASSYAAGGNTIYF
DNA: TGTGCCAGCAGTTACGCGGCAGGAGGAAACACCATATATTTT

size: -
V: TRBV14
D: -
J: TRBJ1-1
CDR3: CASSQVGTGQAEAFF
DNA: TGTGCCAGCAGCCAAGTTGGTACGGGCCAGGCTGAAGCTTTCTTT

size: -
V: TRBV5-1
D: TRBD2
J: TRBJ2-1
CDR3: CASRATSGSSYNEQFF
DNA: TGCGCCAGCAGGGCTACTAGCGGGAGCTCCTACAATGAGCAGTTCTTC

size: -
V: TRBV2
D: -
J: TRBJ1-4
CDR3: CASSLERKLFF
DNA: TGTGCCAGCAGTCTAGAAAGAAAACTGTTTTTT